This T cell receptor beta chain comes out of a study of shared clonotypes between healthy human individuals. Whole-study findings and limits: Larger estimated richness was generally seen in naive subsets than in memory subsets. Approximately 5% was the fraction of naive CD4 clonotypes found shared across a few donors.

The method was immunoSEQ multiplex PCR; TCRdb's version includes in-frame clones alone and lacks a portion of them. Of about 670,000 clones listed, about two thirds are singletons. This clone was found a few times. No antigen is known for it. Other DNA sequences from this sample encode an identical CDR3 as well. In the CD4+ fraction, cells were divided into CD45RA+ naive and CD45RA-negative memory subsets. This CDR3 has 11 amino acids. Deletions cut 5 bases from V and 2 bases from J, with 3 bases between. The germline V gene encodes CDR1 SGHVS and CDR2 FQNEAQ. V is TRBV7-8 and J is TRBJ2-5; D gene uncertain. The sample taken for sequencing was memory CD4+ T cells sorted from blood. The subset is: CD45RA-negative fraction. This clonotype was obtained from a woman in her twenties or thirties in good health. The DNA of the CDR3 is TGTGCCAGCAGCGGGCAAGAGACCCAGTACTTC. It is translated as CASSGQETQYF.